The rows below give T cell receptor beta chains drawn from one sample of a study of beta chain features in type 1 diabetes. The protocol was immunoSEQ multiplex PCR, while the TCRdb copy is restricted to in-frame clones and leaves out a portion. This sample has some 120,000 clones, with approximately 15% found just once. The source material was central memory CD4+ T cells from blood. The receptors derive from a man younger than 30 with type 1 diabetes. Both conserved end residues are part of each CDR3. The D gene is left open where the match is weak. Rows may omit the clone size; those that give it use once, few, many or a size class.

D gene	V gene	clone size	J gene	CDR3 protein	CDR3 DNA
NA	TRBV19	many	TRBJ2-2	CASTDGGGTGELFF	TGTGCCAGTACAGACGGCGGCGGGACCGGGGAGCTGTTTTTT
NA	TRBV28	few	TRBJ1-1	CASSLFTAYEYTEAFF	TGTGCCAGCAGTTTATTTACAGCTTATGAGTACACTGAAGCTTTCTTT
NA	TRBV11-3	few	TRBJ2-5	CASSFRSGGPETQYF	TGTGCCAGCAGCTTCAGGAGCGGCGGTCCGGAGACCCAGTACTTC
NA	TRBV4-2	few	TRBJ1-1	CASSQDIGLSTEAFF	TGTGCCAGCAGCCAAGATATCGGACTGAGCACTGAAGCTTTCTTT
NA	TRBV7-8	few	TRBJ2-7	CASSFYLVSGFAYEQYF	TGTGCCAGCAGCTTTTATCTGGTGTCGGGTTTTGCCTACGAGCAGTACTTC
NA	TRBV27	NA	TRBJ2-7	CASSSLGQTSSYEQYF	TGTGCCAGCAGTTCGCTGGGGCAGACGAGCTCCTACGAGCAGTACTTC
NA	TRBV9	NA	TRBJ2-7	CASSVREETYEQYF	TGTGCCAGCAGCGTAAGGGAAGAGACTTACGAGCAGTACTTC
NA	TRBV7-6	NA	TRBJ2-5	CASSLASRAQYF	TGTGCCAGCAGCTTAGCGTCGCGGGCCCAGTACTTC
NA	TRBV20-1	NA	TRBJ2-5	CSAARETQYF	TGCAGTGCCGCCCGAGAGACCCAGTACTTC
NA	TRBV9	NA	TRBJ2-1	CASSVEGGSLYNEQFF	TGTGCCAGCAGCGTAGAGGGAGGTTCACTCTACAATGAGCAGTTCTTC